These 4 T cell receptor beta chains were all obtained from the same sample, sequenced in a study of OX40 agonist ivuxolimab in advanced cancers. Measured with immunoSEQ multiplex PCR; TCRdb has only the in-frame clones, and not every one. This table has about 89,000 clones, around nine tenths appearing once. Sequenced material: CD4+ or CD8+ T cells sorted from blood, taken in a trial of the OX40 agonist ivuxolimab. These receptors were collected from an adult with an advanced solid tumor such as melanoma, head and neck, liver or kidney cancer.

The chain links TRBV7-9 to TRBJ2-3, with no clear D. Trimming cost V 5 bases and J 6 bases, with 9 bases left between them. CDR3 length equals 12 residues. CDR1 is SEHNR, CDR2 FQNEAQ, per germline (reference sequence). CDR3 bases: TGTGCCAGCAGCAACACTCCGGATACGCAGTATTTT. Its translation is CASSNTPDTQYF.

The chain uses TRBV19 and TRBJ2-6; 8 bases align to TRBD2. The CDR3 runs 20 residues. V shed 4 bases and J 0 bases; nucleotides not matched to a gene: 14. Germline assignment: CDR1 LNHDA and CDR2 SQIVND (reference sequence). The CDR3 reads CASSKAGGHTLSSGANVLTF. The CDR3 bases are TGTGCCAGTAGTAAGGCGGGGGGCCATACCCTGAGCTCTGGGGCCAACGTCCTGACTTTC.

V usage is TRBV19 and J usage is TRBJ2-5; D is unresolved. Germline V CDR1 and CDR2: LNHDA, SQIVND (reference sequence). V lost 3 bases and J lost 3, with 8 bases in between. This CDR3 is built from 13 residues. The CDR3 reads CASSMRRKETQYF. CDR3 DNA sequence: TGTGCCAGTAGTATGCGACGGAAAGAGACCCAGTACTTC.

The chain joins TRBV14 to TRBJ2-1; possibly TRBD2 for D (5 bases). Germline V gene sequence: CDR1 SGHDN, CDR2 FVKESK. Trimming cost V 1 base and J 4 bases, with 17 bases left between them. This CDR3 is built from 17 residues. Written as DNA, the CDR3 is TGTGCCAGCAGCCAAGCCCGGAGGTCCTCCGGGTACAATGAGCAGTTCTTC. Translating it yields CASSQARRSSGYNEQFF. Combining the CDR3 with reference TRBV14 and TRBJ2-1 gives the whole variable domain EAGVTQFPSHSVIEKGQTVTLRCDPISGHDNLYWYRRVMGKEIKFLLHFVKESKQDESGMPNNRFLAERTGGTYSTLKVQPAELEDSGVYFCASSQARRSSGYNEQFFGPGTRLTVL.